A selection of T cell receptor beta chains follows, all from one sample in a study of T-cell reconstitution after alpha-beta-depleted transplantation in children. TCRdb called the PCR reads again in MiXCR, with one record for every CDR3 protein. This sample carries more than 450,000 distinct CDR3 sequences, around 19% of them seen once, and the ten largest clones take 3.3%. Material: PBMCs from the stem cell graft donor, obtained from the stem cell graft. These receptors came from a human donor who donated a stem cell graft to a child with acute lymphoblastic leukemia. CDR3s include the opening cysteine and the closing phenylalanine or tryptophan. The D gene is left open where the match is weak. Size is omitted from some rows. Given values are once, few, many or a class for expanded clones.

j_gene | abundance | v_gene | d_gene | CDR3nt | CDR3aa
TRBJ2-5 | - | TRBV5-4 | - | TGTGCCAGCAGCTTGGCACTAGCAAAAGAGACCCAGTACTTC | CASSLALAKETQYF
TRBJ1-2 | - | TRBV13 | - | TGTGCCAGCAGCTTAGGGGGGTCGAGGCGCTACACCTTC | CASSLGGSRRYTF
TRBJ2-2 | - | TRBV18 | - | TGTGCCAGCTCACCACGACTAGGGAGCACCGGGGAGCTGTTTTTT | CASSPRLGSTGELFF
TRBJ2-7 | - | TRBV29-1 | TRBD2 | TGCAGCGTTCACGATGGACTAGCGGGAGACGAGCAGTACTTC | CSVHDGLAGDEQYF
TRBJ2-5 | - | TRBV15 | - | TGTGCCACCAGCAACAGGGCGATGTTATTGGAGACCCAGTACTTC | CATSNRAMLLETQYF
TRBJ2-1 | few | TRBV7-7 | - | TGTGCCAGCAGTCTGGGACCCCCCCCGATTGAGCAGTTCTTC | CASSLGPPPIEQFF
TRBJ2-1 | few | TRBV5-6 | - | TGTGCCAGCAGCCCCCCCGGGGGCGGGGACAATGAGCAGTTCTTC | CASSPPGGGDNEQFF
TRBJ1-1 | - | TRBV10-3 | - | TGTGCCATCAGGTATACAGGTAGGGAGAACACTGAAGCTTTCTTT | CAIRYTGRENTEAFF
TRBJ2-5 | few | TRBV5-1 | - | TGCGCCAGCAGCTTTCACGGACCAGAAGAGACCCAGTACTTC | CASSFHGPEETQYF
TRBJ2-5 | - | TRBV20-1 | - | TGCAGTGCTAGGGAAGCTGGGAAACAAGAGACCCAGTACTTC | CSAREAGKQETQYF
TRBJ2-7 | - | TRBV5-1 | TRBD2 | TGCGCCAGCAGGATGGGACTAGCGCCCTACGAGCAGTACTTC | CASRMGLAPYEQYF
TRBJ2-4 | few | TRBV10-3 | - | TGTGCCATCAGTGACGCAGGGTACTCCGCGGAGTACTTC | CAISDAGYSAEYF
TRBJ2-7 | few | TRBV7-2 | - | TGTGCCAGCAGCGCGCCGCAGCAGTACTCCTACGAGCAGTACTTC | CASSAPQQYSYEQYF
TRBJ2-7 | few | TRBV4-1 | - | TGCGCCAGCAGCCAAGGGGCGGGTACCTTCTCCTACGAGCAGTACTTC | CASSQGAGTFSYEQYF
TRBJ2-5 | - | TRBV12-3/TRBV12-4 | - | TGTGCCAGCAGTTTGCCGACCGCTATCGGAGAGACCCAGTACTTC | CASSLPTAIGETQYF
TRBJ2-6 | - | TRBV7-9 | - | TGTGCCAGCAGTCGGACGGATGGGGCCAACGTCCTGACTTTC | CASSRTDGANVLTF
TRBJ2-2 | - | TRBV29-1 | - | TGCAGCGTTTCTCTAGCGACACTGAACACCGGGGAGCTGTTTTTT | CSVSLATLNTGELFF
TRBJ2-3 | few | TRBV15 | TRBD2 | TGTGCCACCAGCAGAGGAGCGGGAGACGGGACAGATACGCAGTATTTT | CATSRGAGDGTDTQYF
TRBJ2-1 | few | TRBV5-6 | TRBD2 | TGTGCCAGCAGCTTGGTCCTAGCGGGAGCATTGTGGAATGAGCAGTTCTTC | CASSLVLAGALWNEQFF
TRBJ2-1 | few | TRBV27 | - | TGTGCCAGCAGTTTTAGGGCCCGGGCAGGCAATGAGCAGTTCTTC | CASSFRARAGNEQFF
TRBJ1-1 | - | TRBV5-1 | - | TGCGCCAGCAGCTTGGATGTACTGGGGACACTTTCTGAAGCTTTCTTT | CASSLDVLGTLSEAFF
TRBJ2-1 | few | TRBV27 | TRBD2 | TGTGCCAGCAGTTTCCTAGCGGCAAATTACAATGAGCAGTTCTTC | CASSFLAANYNEQFF
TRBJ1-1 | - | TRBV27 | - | TGTGCCAGCGCGGACAGTTTTTACACTGAAGCTTTCTTT | CASADSFYTEAFF
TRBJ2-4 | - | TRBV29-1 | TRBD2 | TGCAGCGCTCGACTAGCGGCAGCCAAAAACATTCAGTACTTC | CSARLAAAKNIQYF
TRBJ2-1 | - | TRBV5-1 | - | TGCGCCAGCAGCTTGGCGGGGGGCGCGGTGGTTGAGCAGTTCTTC | CASSLAGGAVVEQFF
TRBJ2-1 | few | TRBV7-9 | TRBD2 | TGTGCCAGCAGACTAGCGGGAGGGGATCCCTACAATGAGCAGTTCTTC | CASRLAGGDPYNEQFF
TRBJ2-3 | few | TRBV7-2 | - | TGTGCCAGCAAAGGTGGCGCCTACACAGATACGCAGTATTTT | CASKGGAYTDTQYF
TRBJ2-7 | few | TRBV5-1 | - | TGCGCCAGCAGCTCGCGGAAGAACGAGCAGTACTTC | CASSSRKNEQYF
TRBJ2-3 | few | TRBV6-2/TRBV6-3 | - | TGTGCCAGCAGTTACGGTCGGAGGCTGGGCACAGATACGCAGTATTTT | CASSYGRRLGTDTQYF
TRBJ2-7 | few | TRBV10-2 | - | TGCGCCAGCACCGGGGCAGTCTACGAGCAGTACTTC | CASTGAVYEQYF
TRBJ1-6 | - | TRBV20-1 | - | TGCAGTGCTAGTAGTGTTAGGGGTGGCTCCTATAATTCACCCCTCCACTTT | CSASSVRGGSYNSPLHF
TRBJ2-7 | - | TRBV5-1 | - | TGCGCCAGCAGCCCGGGGACCTCCGGTTCACTTGGCTTC | CASSPGTSGSLGF
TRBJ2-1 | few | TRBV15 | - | TGTGCCACCAGCCGAGCTCTAGGTAATCATGAGCAGTTCTTC | CATSRALGNHEQFF
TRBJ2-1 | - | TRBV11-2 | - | TGTGCCAGCAGCTTAGATTCGAGACTGAACTACAATGAGCAGTTCTTC | CASSLDSRLNYNEQFF
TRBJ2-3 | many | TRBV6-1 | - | TGTGCCAGCAGTGCGGGAGATCCTGCATCGCAGTATTTT | CASSAGDPASQYF
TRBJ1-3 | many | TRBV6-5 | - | TGTGCCAGCACTACGGAGTTCTCTGGAAACACCATATATTTT | CASTTEFSGNTIYF
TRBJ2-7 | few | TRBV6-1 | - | TGTGCCAGCCGGGGCAGACCACAGGGCAATTCCTACGAGCAGTACTTC | CASRGRPQGNSYEQYF
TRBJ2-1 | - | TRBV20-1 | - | TGCAGTGCTAGCCGCGCAAGCTCATACAATGAGCAGTTCTTC | CSASRASSYNEQFF
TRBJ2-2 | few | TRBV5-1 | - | TGCGCCAGCAGCTCGTTACTAGAAGACGGGGAGCTGTTTTTT | CASSSLLEDGELFF
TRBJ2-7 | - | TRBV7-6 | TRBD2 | TGTGCCAGCAGCTTTGGCGGGGGGGGATACGAGCAGTACTTC | CASSFGGGGYEQYF
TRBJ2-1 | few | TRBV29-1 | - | TGCAGCGTTGAAGATGGAGGACCTGGACTCTACAATGAGCAGTTCTTC | CSVEDGGPGLYNEQFF
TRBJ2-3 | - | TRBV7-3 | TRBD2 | TGTGCCAGCAGCTTAACGTTGGCTAGCGGGAGTACAGATACGCAGTATTTT | CASSLTLASGSTDTQYF
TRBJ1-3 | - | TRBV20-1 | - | TGCAGTGCCCAGACGACCGCGAGGGGAAACACCATATATTTT | CSAQTTARGNTIYF